Reported below is one T cell receptor (beta chain). This sample was included in a study of blood T cell repertoires in COVID-19. V dropped 6 bases and J dropped 5; count of bases not matched to a gene: 7. The germline CDR1 and CDR2 sequences are LNHDA and SQIVND (reference sequence). The CDR3 is 14 amino acids. Generated by immunoSEQ multiplex PCR, the TCRdb table keeps only in-frame clones and is missing some. Of around 190,000 clones listed, approximately 80% are singletons. J is TRBJ1-1 and V is TRBV19; 9 nucleotides line up with TRBD1. This TCR was recovered from a human donor in a cohort sampled during active COVID-19. The sequenced material came from peripheral blood. The CDR3 spells CASSPGTGYTEAFF. The CDR3 DNA reads TGTGCCAGTAGCCCCGGGACAGGGTATACTGAAGCTTTCTTT. The full variable domain, with the rest looked up from reference TRBV19 and TRBJ1-1, is DGGITQSPKYLFRKEGQNVTLSCEQNLNHDAMYWYRQDPGQGLRLIYYSQIVNDFQKGDIAEGYSVSREKKESFPLTVTSAQKNPTAFYLCASSPGTGYTEAFFGQGTRLTVV.